Below, one T cell receptor (beta chain) is given with its context. Its antigen is undetermined. 13 Jbeta primers and 60 Vbeta primers were used for the PCR. Original processing methods: A later analysis counted about 80 million unique TCR beta chains, around 10 million shared. The assay was immunoSEQ multiplex PCR, and TCRdb's table has in-frame clones only and misses some. V, J and clone size are those of that table, while D and trimming were read from the DNA. The table lists 150,000 to 250,000 clones, 75% to 85% of them singletons. CDR1 is SGHRS, CDR2 YFSETQ, per germline. V lost 2 bases and J lost 2, with 14 bases in between. This CDR3 is built from 15 residues. This specimen belongs to a study of cytomegalovirus exposure and HLA in healthy donors. The study's findings and limits: The records held CMV serostatus as the only immune exposure information. V- and J-gene trimming in TCR beta was tied to a missense DCLRE1C variant by an analysis performed later.

Sequencing input: PBMCs. The V call is TRBV5-1, the J call TRBJ2-7, with D possibly being TRBD1 (5 bases). The source is a woman in her 50s in good health and CMV-seropositive. Here the CDR3 DNA reads TGCGCCAGCAGCTTTACCCCAGACAGTACCTACGAGCAGTACTTC. Translation gives CASSFTPDSTYEQYF.